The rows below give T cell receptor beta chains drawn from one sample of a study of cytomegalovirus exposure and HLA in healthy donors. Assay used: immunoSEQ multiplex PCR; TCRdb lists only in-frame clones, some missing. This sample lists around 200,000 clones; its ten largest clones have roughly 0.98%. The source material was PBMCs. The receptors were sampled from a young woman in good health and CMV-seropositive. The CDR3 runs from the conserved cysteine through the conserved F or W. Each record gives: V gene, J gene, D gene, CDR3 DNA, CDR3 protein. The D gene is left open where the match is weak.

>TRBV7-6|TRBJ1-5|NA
TGTGCCAGCAGCTTAGCGGCCTCCTTCCCGCCCCAGCATTTT
CASSLAASFPPQHF
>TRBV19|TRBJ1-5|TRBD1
TGTGCCAGTAGTGCGACAGGGGGGAATCAGCCCCAGCATTTT
CASSATGGNQPQHF
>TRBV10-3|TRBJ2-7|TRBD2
TGTGCCATCAGGTCGACTAGCCCCGAGCAGTACTTC
CAIRSTSPEQYF
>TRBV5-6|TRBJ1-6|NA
TGTGCCAGCACACAGGGCCAGGCCGTTATCTATAATTCACCCCTCCACTTT
CASTQGQAVIYNSPLHF
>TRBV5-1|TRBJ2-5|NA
TGCGCCAGCAGCTCGGTCGGGTCGGAAGAGACCCAGTACTTC
CASSSVGSEETQYF
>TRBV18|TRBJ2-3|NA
TGTGCCAGCTCACGACTAATCGCAGATACGCAGTATTTT
CASSRLIADTQYF
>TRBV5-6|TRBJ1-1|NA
TGTGCCAGCAGCGGACCGGGGGACGGTGCTTTCTTT
CASSGPGDGAFF
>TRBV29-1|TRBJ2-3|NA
TGCAGCGTGAGCGGGACAAGCACAGATACGCAGTATTTT
CSVSGTSTDTQYF
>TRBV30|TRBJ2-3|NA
TGTGCCTGGACACCATGGACAGAAATAACAGATACGCAGTATTTT
CAWTPWTEITDTQYF
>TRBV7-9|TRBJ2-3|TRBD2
TGTGCCAGCAGCATACCATCGACTAGCGGGAGGTCCACAGATACGCAGTATTTT
CASSIPSTSGRSTDTQYF
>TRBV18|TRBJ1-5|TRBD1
TGTGCCAGCTCACGACAGGGGAATAGCAATCAGCCCCAGCATTTT
CASSRQGNSNQPQHF
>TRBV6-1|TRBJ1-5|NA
TGTGCCAGCAGAACAGGGTCGGGTCAGCCCCAGCATTTT
CASRTGSGQPQHF
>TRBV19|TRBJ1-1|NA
TGTGCCAGTAGTACCGCCGGGGGGGGCAGGACTGAAGCTTTCTTT
CASSTAGGGRTEAFF
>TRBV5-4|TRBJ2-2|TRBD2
TGTGCCAGCAGCTTGGATCGCGGGGGGATCACCGGGGAGCTGTTTTTT
CASSLDRGGITGELFF
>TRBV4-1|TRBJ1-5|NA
TGCGCCAGCAGCCAAGATGCAGGCGTGAGCAATCAGCCCCAGCATTTT
CASSQDAGVSNQPQHF